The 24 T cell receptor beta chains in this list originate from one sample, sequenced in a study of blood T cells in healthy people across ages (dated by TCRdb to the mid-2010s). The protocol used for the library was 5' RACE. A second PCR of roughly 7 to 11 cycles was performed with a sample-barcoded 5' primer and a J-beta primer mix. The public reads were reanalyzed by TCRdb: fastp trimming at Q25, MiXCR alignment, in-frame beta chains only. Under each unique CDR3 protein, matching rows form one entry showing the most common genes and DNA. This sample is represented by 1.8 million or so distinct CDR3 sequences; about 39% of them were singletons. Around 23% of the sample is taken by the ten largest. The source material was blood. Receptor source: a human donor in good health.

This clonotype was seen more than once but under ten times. The CDR3 loop reads CASSLDGGPSGEQFF. Written as DNA, the CDR3 is TGTGCCAGCAGCTTAGACGGGGGGCCCTCTGGGGAGCAGTTCTTC. This chain joins TRBV7-6 and TRBJ2-1; a possible D gene is TRBD2 (7 bases). The V gene lost 1 base and the J gene lost 10 bases, with 17 bases spanning the gap. The CDR3 spans 15 residues. Germline CDR1 SGHVS, CDR2 FNYEAQ.

CDR3 DNA: TGTGCCAGCTTGGGACAGGGAACCAACTCCTACGAGCAGTTCTTC. It specifies CASLGQGTNSYEQFF. This chain links TRBV6-5 with TRBJ2-1, with 9 bases that match TRBD1. The length of the CDR3 is 15 residues. Germline values: CDR1 MNHEY, CDR2 SVGAGI. With 8 bases clipped from V and 10 bases from J, the junction kept 15 bases outside the gene matches.

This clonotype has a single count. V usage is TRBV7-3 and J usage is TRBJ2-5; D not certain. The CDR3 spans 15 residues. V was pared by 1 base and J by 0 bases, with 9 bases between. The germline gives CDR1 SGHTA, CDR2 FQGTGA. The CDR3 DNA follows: TGTGCCAGCAGCTTAAGTCCCGGGTACCAAGAGACCCAGTACTTC. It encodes CASSLSPGYQETQYF. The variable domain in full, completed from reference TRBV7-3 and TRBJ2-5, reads GAGVSQTPSNKVTEKGKYVELRCDPISGHTALYWYRQSLGQGPEFLIYFQGTGAADDSGLPNDRFFAVRPEGSVSTLKIQRTERGDSAVYLCASSLSPGYQETQYFGPGTRLLVL.

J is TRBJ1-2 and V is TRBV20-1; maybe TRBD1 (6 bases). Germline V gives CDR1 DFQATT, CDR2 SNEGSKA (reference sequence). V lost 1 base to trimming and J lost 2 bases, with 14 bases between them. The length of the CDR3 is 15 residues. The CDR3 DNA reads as TGCAGTGCTAGAGTGGGGGGGGCCACCAACTATGGCTACACCTTC. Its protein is CSARVGGATNYGYTF.

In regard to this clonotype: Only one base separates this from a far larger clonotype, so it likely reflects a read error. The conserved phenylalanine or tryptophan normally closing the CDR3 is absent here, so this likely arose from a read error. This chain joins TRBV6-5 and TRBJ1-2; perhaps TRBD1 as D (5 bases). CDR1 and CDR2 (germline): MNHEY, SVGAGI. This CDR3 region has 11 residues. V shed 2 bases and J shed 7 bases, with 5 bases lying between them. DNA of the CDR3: TGTGCCAGCAGTTACAGGGGTGGCTACACCGTC. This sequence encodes CASSYRGGYTV.

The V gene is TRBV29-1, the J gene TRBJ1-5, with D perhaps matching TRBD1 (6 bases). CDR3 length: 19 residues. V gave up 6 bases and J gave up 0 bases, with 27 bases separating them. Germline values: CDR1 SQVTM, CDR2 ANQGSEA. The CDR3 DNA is TGCAGCGTGGGGCATGGACGGGACACCTCAGGTCTTAGCAATCAGCCCCAGCATTTT. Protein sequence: CSVGHGRDTSGLSNQPQHF.

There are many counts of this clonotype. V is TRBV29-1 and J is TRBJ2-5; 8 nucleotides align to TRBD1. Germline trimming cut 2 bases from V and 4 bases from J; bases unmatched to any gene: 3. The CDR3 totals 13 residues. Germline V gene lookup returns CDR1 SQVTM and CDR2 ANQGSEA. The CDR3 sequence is CSVERTGTETQYF. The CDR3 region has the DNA TGCAGCGTTGAACGGACAGGGACAGAGACCCAGTACTTC.

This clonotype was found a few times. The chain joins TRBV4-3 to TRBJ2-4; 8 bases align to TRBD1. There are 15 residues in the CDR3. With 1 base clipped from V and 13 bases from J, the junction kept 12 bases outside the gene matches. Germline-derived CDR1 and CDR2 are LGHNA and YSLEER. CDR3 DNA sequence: TGCGCCAGCAGCCAAGTTCGGACAGGGTCTTGGAAGCAGTACTTC. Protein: CASSQVRTGSWKQYF.

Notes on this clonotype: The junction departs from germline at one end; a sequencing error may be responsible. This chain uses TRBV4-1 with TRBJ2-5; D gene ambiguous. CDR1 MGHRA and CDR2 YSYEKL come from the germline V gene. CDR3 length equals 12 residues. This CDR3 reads CAGSQDWRTQYF. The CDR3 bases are TGCGCCGGCAGCCAAGATTGGAGGACCCAGTACTTC.

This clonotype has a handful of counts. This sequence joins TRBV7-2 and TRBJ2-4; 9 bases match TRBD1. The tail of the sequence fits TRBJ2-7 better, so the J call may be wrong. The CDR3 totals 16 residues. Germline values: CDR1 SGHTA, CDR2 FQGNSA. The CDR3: CASSPQGTGKRCEQYF. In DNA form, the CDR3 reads TGTGCCAGCAGCCCCCAGGGGACAGGGAAGAGGTGCGAGCAGTACTTC.

For the CDR3, the DNA is TGTGCCAGCAGCTTAGATGGGCTCGACGGGGAGACCCAGTACTTC. It encodes CASSLDGLDGETQYF. The chain recombines TRBV7-2 with TRBJ2-5, with D unclear. Germline lookup yields CDR1 SGHTA and CDR2 FQGNSA. This CDR3 has 15 residues. Trimming cost V 1 base and J 5 bases, with 14 bases left between them.

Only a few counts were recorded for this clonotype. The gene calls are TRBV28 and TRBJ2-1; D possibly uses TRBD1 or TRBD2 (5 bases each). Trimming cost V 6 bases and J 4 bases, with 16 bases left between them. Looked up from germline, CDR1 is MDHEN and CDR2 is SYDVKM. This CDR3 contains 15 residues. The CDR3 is CASRKQRGVYNEQFF. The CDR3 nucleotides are TGTGCCAGCAGAAAACAGAGAGGGGTTTACAATGAGCAGTTCTTC.

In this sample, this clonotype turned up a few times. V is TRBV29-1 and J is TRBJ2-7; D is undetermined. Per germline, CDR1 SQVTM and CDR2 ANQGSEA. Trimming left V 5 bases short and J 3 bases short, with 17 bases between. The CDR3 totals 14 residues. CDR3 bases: TGCAGCGTTATTGTGGGCAGAGGAGTCTACGAGCAGTACTTC. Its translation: CSVIVGRGVYEQYF.

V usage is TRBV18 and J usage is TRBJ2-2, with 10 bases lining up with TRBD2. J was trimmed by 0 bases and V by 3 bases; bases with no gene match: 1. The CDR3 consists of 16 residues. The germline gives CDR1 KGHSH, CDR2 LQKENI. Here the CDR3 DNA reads TGTGCCAGCTCACCGACTAGCGGGTCGAACACCGGGGAGCTGTTTTTT. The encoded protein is CASSPTSGSNTGELFF.

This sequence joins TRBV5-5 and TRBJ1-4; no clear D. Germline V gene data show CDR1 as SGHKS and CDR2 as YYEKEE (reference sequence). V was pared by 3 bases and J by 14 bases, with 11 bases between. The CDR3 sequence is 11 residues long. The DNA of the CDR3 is TGTGCCAGCAGCTCCCGTGTCGGTCTGTTTTTT. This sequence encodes CASSSRVGLFF.

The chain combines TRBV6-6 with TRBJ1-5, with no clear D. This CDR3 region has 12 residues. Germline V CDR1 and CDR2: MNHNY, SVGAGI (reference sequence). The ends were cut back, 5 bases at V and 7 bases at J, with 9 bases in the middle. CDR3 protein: CASSPTEQPQHF. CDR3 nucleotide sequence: TGTGCCAGCAGTCCCACGGAACAGCCCCAGCATTTT.

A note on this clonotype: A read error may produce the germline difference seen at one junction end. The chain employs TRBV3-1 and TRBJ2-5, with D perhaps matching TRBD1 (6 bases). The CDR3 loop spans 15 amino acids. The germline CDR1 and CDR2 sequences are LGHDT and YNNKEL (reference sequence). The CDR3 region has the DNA TGTGCCAGCAGTCACCTGGACGACAGGCAAGGGACCCAGTACTTC. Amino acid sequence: CASSHLDDRQGTQYF.

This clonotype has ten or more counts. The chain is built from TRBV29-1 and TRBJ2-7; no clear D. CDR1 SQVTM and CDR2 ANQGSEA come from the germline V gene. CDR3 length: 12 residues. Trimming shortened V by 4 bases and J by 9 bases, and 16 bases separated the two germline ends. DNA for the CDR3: TGCAGCGTTGGCATAGAAGGCTTCCGGCAGTACTTC. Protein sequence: CSVGIEGFRQYF.

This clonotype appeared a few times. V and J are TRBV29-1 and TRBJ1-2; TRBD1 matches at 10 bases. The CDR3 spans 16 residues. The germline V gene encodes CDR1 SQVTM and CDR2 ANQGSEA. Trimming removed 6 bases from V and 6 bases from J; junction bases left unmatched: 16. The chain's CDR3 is CSVGRRLTGGVNGYTF. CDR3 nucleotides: TGCAGCGTGGGTCGGAGGTTGACAGGGGGCGTTAATGGCTACACCTTC. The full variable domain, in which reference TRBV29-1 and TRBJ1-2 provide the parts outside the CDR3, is SAVISQKPSRDICQRGTSLTIQCQVDSQVTMMFWYRQQPGQSLTLIATANQGSEATYESGFVIDKFPISRPNLTFSTLTVSNMSPEDSSIYLCSVGRRLTGGVNGYTFGSGTRLTVV.

The CDR3 DNA sequence: TGCAGTGCTAGAGATTGGGCCAGCACCTACGAGCAGTACTTC. This encodes CSARDWASTYEQYF. The chain combines TRBV20-1 with TRBJ2-7; D call uncertain. Germline V CDR1 and CDR2: DFQATT, SNEGSKA (reference sequence). V was trimmed by 0 bases and J by 2 bases, leaving 11 bases between them. The CDR3 is 14 amino acids.

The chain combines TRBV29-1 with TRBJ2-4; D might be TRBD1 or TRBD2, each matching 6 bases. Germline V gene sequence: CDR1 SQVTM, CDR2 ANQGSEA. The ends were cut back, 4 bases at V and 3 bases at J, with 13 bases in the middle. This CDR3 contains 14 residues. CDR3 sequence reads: CSVALGGYKNIQYF. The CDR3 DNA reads TGCAGCGTTGCTCTCGGGGGCTACAAAAACATTCAGTACTTC.

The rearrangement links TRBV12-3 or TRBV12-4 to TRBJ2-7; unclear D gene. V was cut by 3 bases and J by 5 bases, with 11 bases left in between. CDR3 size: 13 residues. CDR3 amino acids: CASSFQLVNEQYF. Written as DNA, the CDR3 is TGTGCCAGCAGTTTTCAGCTTGTGAACGAGCAGTACTTC.

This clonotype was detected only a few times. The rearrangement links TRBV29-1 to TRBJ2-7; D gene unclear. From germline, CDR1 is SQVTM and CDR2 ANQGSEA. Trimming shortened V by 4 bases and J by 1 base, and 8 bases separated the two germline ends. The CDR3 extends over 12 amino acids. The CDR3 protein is CSVVAGSYEQYF. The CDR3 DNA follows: TGCAGCGTTGTCGCCGGTTCCTACGAGCAGTACTTC.

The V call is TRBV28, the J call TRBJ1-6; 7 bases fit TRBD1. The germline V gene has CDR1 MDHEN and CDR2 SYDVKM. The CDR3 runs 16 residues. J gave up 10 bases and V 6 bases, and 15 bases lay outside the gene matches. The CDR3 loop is CASRDTDRVRSSPLHF. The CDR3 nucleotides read TGTGCCAGCAGGGATACCGACAGGGTGCGTTCGTCACCCCTCCACTTT.